Shown below are 12 T cell receptor beta chains from a single sample sequenced in a study of T cell responses to AZD1222 COVID-19 vaccine. Profiling relied on immunoSEQ multiplex PCR, and the TCRdb table lists in-frame clones only, not all of them. This sample has 140,000 to 150,000 clones, with 93% found just once. This sample comprised peripheral blood, obtained on day 0 of AZD1222 vaccination. The origin of the receptors is an adult in good health.

V usage is TRBV19 and J usage is TRBJ2-2; TRBD2 aligns across 11 bases. The V gene's germline CDR1 is LNHDA and CDR2 SQIVND (reference sequence). V gave up 8 bases and J gave up 6 bases; unmatched junction bases: 5. This CDR3 has 14 amino acids. CDR3 sequence (DNA): TGTGCCAGTCGGATAGCGGGGGGGCCCGGGGAGCTGTTTTTT. Translating it yields CASRIAGGPGELFF.

The chain employs TRBV11-3 and TRBJ1-2; 9 bases fit TRBD1. Trimming at V came to 5 bases and at J to 0 bases, leaving 10 bases not matched to a gene. There are 17 residues in the CDR3. Germline V lookup: CDR1 SGHNT, CDR2 YENEEA. CDR3 nucleotide sequence: TGTGCCAGCAGCCCGTGGGACAGGGAAGGAGCTAACTATGGCTACACCTTC. This sequence encodes CASSPWDREGANYGYTF.

This chain connects TRBV2 to TRBJ1-5; tentative D call: TRBD1 (5 bases). Per the germline V gene, CDR1 is SNHLY and CDR2 is FYNNEI. The V end was cut by 5 bases, the J end by 9 bases, with 14 bases between. This CDR3 is 13 amino acids long. Here the CDR3 DNA reads TGTGCCAGCAGTCCGGGGCGATATCGGCCCCAGCATTTT. Translation gives CASSPGRYRPQHF.

This chain links TRBV11-3 with TRBJ1-4, with D possibly being TRBD1 (5 bases). The CDR3 is 18 amino acids. The germline CDR1 and CDR2 sequences are SGHNT and YENEEA. The germline V and J ends were trimmed by 1 base and 0 bases, with 15 bases remaining between them. The CDR3 DNA reads as TGTGCCAGCAGCTTAGCAGGGTTTAGAAGTTCAACTAATGAAAAACTGTTTTTT. This encodes CASSLAGFRSSTNEKLFF.

The chain employs TRBV30 and TRBJ1-5; D perhaps matches TRBD1 (6 bases). The CDR3 has 17 residues. V was cut by 0 bases and J by 0 bases, with 15 bases left in between. The V gene's germline CDR1 is GTSNPN and CDR2 SVGIG (reference sequence). CDR3 DNA: TGTGCCTGGAGTGTACAGCCGACAGGTTATAGCAATCAGCCCCAGCATTTT. This sequence encodes CAWSVQPTGYSNQPQHF.

The CDR3 here is CASSKVYEQYF. The DNA of the CDR3 is TGTGCCAGCAGCAAAGTCTACGAGCAGTACTTC. The chain carries TRBV21-1 and TRBJ2-7. TRBV21-1 constitutes a pseudogene. The CDR3 contains 11 residues.

The chain uses TRBV19 and TRBJ1-2, with 8 bases aligning to TRBD1. Germline-derived CDR1 and CDR2 are LNHDA and SQIVND (reference sequence). V lost 6 bases to trimming and J lost 4 bases; unmatched junction nucleotides: 13. CDR3 length: 16 amino acids. The CDR3 is CASSRSSGQAGYGYTF. The CDR3 DNA follows: TGTGCCAGTAGCAGATCATCGGGACAGGCGGGCTATGGCTACACCTTC.

The chain carries TRBV27 and TRBJ1-5, with unresolved D. The CDR3 sequence is 12 residues long. Germline-derived CDR1 and CDR2 are MNHEY and SMNVEV (reference sequence). V shed 5 bases and J shed 4 bases, with 6 bases lying between them. The CDR3 region has the DNA TGTGCCAGCAGTAATACTAATCAGCCCCAGCATTTT. Translated: CASSNTNQPQHF.

The V call is TRBV5-1, the J call TRBJ2-6, with unresolved D. Trimming took 5 bases from V and 0 from J, leaving 9 bases between them. This CDR3 comprises 15 residues. Germline CDR1 and CDR2: SGHRS and YFSETQ. The chain's CDR3 is CASRLISSGANVLTF. The CDR3 DNA reads as TGCGCCAGCAGACTGATAAGCTCTGGGGCCAACGTCCTGACTTTC.

The chain carries TRBV10-3 and TRBJ2-1; D is possibly TRBD1 or TRBD2 (5 bases each). This CDR3 comprises 13 residues. Trimming cost V 7 bases and J 6 bases, with 13 bases left between them. Germline loops: CDR1 ENHRY, CDR2 SYGVKD. CDR3 sequence: CAITAAGSNEQFF. The CDR3, as DNA: TGTGCCATCACGGCGGCAGGGAGCAATGAGCAGTTCTTC.

The chain links TRBV6-2 or TRBV6-3 to TRBJ1-1; no firm D call. Germline CDR1 MNHEY, CDR2 SVGEGT. The CDR3 has 11 residues. The V gene lost 6 bases and the J gene lost 7 bases, with 9 bases spanning the gap. The CDR3 nucleotides are TGTGCCAGCAGCCAAGCCTATGAAGCTTTCTTT. Protein sequence: CASSQAYEAFF.

This chain uses TRBV18 with TRBJ2-2; 11 bases line up with TRBD1. The junction had 8 bases not matched to a gene; V was cut back by 2 bases and J by 0 bases. Germline-derived CDR1 and CDR2 are KGHSH and LQKENI. CDR3 length: 19 residues. This chain's CDR3 is CASSPGDRGSSTNTGELFF. CDR3 in DNA: TGTGCCAGCTCACCAGGGGACAGGGGGTCGTCGACGAACACCGGGGAGCTGTTTTTT.